Each of the 13 T cell receptor beta chains below was sequenced from the same sample in a study of T cells in Graves' hyperthyroidism and ophthalmopathy. What was amplified from RNA transcripts were TCR beta CDR3 regions. The HTBI primer set was used in a first-round RT-PCR of the TCR CDR3. TCRdb reprocessed the multiplex PCR reads via MiXCR and lists one record per CDR3 protein. The sample contains about 320,000 distinct CDR3 sequences, 15% to 20% of which appear only once. Sequencing was done on a sample of blood. Receptors were obtained from a man aged 25 to 45 with Graves' hyperthyroidism.

This clonotype occurred a few times. The rearrangement uses TRBV9 and TRBJ1-2; 10 bases line up with TRBD1. With V trimmed by 3 bases and J by 5 bases, 13 bases remained unmatched. Germline CDR1 reads SGDLS; CDR2 reads YYNGEE. The CDR3 is made up of 17 amino acids. The CDR3 nucleotides are TGTGCCAGCAGCGCTAGTCCCGGGACAGGGGAGCTTTATGGCTACACCTTC. Its protein is CASSASPGTGELYGYTF.

This clonotype was counted at least ten times. The chain uses TRBV29-1 and TRBJ2-3; D not resolved. CDR3 length: 11 amino acids. Germline V lookup: CDR1 SQVTM, CDR2 ANQGSEA. Between the trimmed V and J ends, which lost 7 bases and 4 bases, there was a span of 9 bases. The CDR3 DNA sequence: TGCAGCGCCGGACCCTCAGATACGCAGTATTTT. Its protein product is CSAGPSDTQYF.

This clonotype was picked up many times. This chain uses TRBV24-1 with TRBJ2-5; 7 bases match TRBD1. J gave up 5 bases and V 2 bases, and 13 bases lay outside the gene matches. The CDR3 loop spans 17 amino acids. The germline gives CDR1 KGHDR, CDR2 SFDVKD. The chain's CDR3 is CATSDSLGSRGPETQYF. CDR3 nucleotide sequence: TGTGCCACCAGTGATTCCCTTGGCTCGAGGGGGCCGGAGACCCAGTACTTC.

This clonotype has ten or more counts. This chain uses TRBV2 with TRBJ1-1; D not resolved. Per the germline V gene, CDR1 is SNHLY and CDR2 is FYNNEI. Trimming removed 7 bases from V and 3 bases from J, with 15 bases in between. The CDR3 spans 14 residues. In DNA, the CDR3 is TGTGCCAGCATTCCTCAGGACGGAGACACTGAAGCTTTCTTT. Encoded protein: CASIPQDGDTEAFF.

The chain joins TRBV6-1 to TRBJ1-2; 10 nucleotides line up with TRBD1. Germline V gives CDR1 MNHNS, CDR2 SASEGT. Trimming cost V 5 bases and J 4 bases; bases outside gene matches: 7. The CDR3 has 15 residues. The CDR3: CASSPRDRGRYGYTF. CDR3 DNA: TGTGCCAGCAGTCCCCGGGACAGGGGCCGCTATGGCTACACCTTC.

In nucleotides, the CDR3 is TGTGCCAGCAGCCCTACCCGTTGGAGACTACTTGCCGAGCAGTACTTC. Translated: CASSPTRWRLLAEQYF. The chain has TRBV7-6 and TRBJ2-7; possibly TRBD2 for D (5 bases). The CDR3 spans 16 residues. The V end was cut by 5 bases, the J end by 6 bases, with 23 bases between. The germline gives CDR1 SGHVS, CDR2 FNYEAQ.

This clonotype was picked up a small number of times. The J gene is TRBJ1-2, the V gene TRBV7-2; D is perhaps TRBD1 (5 bases). CDR1 is SGHTA, CDR2 FQGNSA, per germline. The length of the CDR3 is 14 residues. The V end lost 2 bases, the J end lost 6 bases, and 13 bases lay between the germline ends. The CDR3 loop reads CASSLTSGFDGYTF. In DNA, the CDR3 is TGTGCCAGCAGCTTAACCTCAGGGTTCGATGGCTACACCTTC.

The chain recombines TRBV12-3 or TRBV12-4 with TRBJ2-1; D may correspond to TRBD1 or TRBD2 (5 bases each). Trimming cost V 4 bases and J 5 bases, with 15 bases left between them. The CDR3 has 15 residues. The CDR3 DNA reads TGTGCCAGCAGTTGCTCTCCGGGACGGCACAATGAGCAGTTCTTC. It yields the protein CASSCSPGRHNEQFF.

The table lists this clonotype with many counts. V usage is TRBV7-3 and J usage is TRBJ1-1; D is uncertain. Germline V gene lookup returns CDR1 SGHTA and CDR2 FQGTGA. Trimming removed 5 bases at V and 2 bases at J, with 15 bases between. CDR3 length: 15 residues. The CDR3 region has the DNA TGTGCCAGCAGCCCAGGATCCTCCCTAAACACTGAAGCTTTCTTT. This gives the protein CASSPGSSLNTEAFF.

The genes are TRBV19 and TRBJ2-2; 13 bases map to TRBD2. CDR1 LNHDA and CDR2 SQIVND come from the germline V gene (reference sequence). The CDR3 has 16 amino acids. The ends lost 5 bases at V and 3 bases at J; junction bases unmatched: 3. Here the CDR3 DNA reads TGTGCCAGTAGTGAACTAGCGGGAGGGGACACCGGGGAGCTGTTTTTT. Its translation: CASSELAGGDTGELFF.

The chain has TRBV28 and TRBJ2-7; 7 nucleotides match TRBD2. CDR1 and CDR2 (germline): MDHEN, SYDVKM. Unmatched junction bases numbered 3, after V lost 5 bases and J lost 2 bases. CDR3 length: 13 residues. The DNA for the CDR3 is TGTGCCAGCAGTCTAGCGGAAGCCTACGAGCAGTACTTC. Translated, it gives CASSLAEAYEQYF.

This clonotype has more than one count but fewer than ten. This chain uses TRBV19 with TRBJ2-3; a weak D match, TRBD2 (5 bases). This CDR3 comprises 13 residues. V shed 6 bases and J shed 2 bases, with 9 bases lying between them. Germline loops: CDR1 LNHDA, CDR2 SQIVND (reference sequence). The CDR3 spells CASSSGITDTQYF. The CDR3 DNA is TGTGCCAGTAGCTCGGGGATCACAGATACGCAGTATTTT.

This clonotype was seen a handful of times. V usage is TRBV15 and J usage is TRBJ2-7, with 7 bases matching TRBD2. Germline CDR1 reads LNHNV; CDR2 reads YYDKDF (reference sequence). The CDR3 length is 14 residues. V shed 1 base, J shed 3 bases, and the junction held 3 bases outside the gene matches. The CDR3 region has the DNA TGTGCCACCAGCAGAGGGACTAGGGACTACGAGCAGTACTTC. It codes for CATSRGTRDYEQYF.